This T cell receptor (beta chain) was captured by sequencing in a study of blood T cells in healthy people across ages. As for the study in general: Template switching retrieved approximately one barcoded beta molecule for each two T cells.

CDR1 SGHRS and CDR2 YFSETQ come from the germline V gene. This CDR3 contains 15 residues. On this clonotype itself: Its target is not known.

A sample-barcoded 5' primer and a J-beta primer mix were used in a second PCR of about 7 to 11 cycles. MiXCR was run by TCRdb on the 5' RACE reads, yielding one entry per CDR3 protein. The sample holds about 570,000 distinct CDR3 sequences; about 25% are singletons and the top ten take under 20%. Isolating PBMCs gave at least 6 million of these cells per sample. Findings and limits, study-wide: The unsorted PBMCs prevented any conclusive comparison of naive versus antigen-experienced cells.

The rearrangement joins TRBV5-1 to TRBJ2-5; a possible D gene is TRBD2 (6 bases). Near its end, the DNA agrees better with TRBJ2-1, so the J call may be wrong. Source material: blood. The receptor was isolated from a woman in her seventies in good health. In DNA, the CDR3 is TGCGCCAGCGCGGTAGGGGACTCCAAGCTGAATGAGCAGTTCTTC. Protein product: CASAVGDSKLNEQFF.